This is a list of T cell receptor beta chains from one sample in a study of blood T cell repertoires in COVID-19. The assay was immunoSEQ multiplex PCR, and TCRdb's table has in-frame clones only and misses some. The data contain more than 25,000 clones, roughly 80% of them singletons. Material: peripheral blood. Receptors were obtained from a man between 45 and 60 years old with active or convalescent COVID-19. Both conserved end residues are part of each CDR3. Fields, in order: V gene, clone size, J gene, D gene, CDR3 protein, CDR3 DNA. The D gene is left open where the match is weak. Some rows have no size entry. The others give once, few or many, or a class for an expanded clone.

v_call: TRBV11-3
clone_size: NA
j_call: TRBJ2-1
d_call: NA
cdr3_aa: CASSYGANEQFF
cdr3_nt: TGTGCCAGCAGCTATGGGGCTAATGAGCAGTTCTTC

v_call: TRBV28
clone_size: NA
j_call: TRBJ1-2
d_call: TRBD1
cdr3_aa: CASRDRGVDGYTF
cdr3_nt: TGTGCCAGCAGGGACAGGGGGGTAGATGGCTACACCTTC

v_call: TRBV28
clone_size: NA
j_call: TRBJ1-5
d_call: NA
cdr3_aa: CASSIQGQPQHF
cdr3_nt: TGTGCCAGCAGTATACAGGGCCAGCCCCAGCATTTT

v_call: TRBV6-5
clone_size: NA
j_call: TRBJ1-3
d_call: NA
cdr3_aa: CASTGGFGNTIYF
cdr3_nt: TGTGCCAGCACGGGAGGATTTGGAAACACCATATATTTT

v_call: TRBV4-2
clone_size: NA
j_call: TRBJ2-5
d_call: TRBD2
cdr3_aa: CASSQFSGSEETQYF
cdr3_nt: TGTGCCAGCAGCCAATTTAGCGGGAGCGAAGAGACCCAGTACTTC

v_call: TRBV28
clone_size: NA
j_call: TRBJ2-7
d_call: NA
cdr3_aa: CASTRSGPYEQYF
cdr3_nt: TGTGCCAGCACCCGTAGCGGCCCCTACGAGCAGTACTTC

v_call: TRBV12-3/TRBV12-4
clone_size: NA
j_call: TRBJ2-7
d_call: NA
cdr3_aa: CASSQGAYEQYF
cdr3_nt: TGTGCCAGCAGCCAAGGGGCCTACGAGCAGTACTTC

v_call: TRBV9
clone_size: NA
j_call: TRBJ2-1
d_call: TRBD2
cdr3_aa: CASSPDGGGSYNEQFF
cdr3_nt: TGTGCCAGCAGCCCGGATGGGGGGGGGTCCTACAATGAGCAGTTCTTC

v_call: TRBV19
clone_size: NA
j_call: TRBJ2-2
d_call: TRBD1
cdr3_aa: CASSIGYRGYGGELFF
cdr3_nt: TGTGCCAGTAGTATCGGTTACAGGGGGTATGGCGGGGAGCTGTTTTTT

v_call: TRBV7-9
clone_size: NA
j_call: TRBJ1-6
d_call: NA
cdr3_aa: CASSLGTGGPYSSPLHF
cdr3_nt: TGTGCCAGCAGCTTAGGTACCGGTGGGCCTTACAGTTCACCCCTCCACTTT

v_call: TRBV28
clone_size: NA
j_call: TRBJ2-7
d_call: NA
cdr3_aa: CASLRRGAGGHEQYF
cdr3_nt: TGTGCCAGCCTACGCCGGGGGGCCGGTGGCCACGAGCAGTACTTC

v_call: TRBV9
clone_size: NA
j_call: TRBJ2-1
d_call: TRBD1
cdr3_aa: CASSATPGTANEQFF
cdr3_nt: TGTGCCAGCAGCGCAACCCCCGGGACAGCGAATGAGCAGTTCTTC

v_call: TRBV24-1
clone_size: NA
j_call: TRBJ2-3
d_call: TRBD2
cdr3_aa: CATSEPSSGRGGTDTQYF
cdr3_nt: TGTGCCACCAGTGAACCATCTAGCGGGAGGGGGGGCACAGATACGCAGTATTTT

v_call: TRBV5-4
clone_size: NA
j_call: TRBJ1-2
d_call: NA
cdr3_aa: CASSLEGHEFYGYTF
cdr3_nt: TGTGCCAGCAGCTTGGAGGGACACGAATTCTATGGCTACACCTTC

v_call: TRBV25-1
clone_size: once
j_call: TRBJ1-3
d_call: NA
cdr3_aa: CASLDSSSGNTIYF
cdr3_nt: TGTGCCAGCCTAGACAGTAGCTCTGGAAACACCATATATTTT

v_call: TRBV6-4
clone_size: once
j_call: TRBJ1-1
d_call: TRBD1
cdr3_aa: CASIEVLDRGKNTEAFF
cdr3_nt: TGTGCCAGCATTGAGGTTTTAGACAGGGGTAAGAACACTGAAGCTTTCTTT

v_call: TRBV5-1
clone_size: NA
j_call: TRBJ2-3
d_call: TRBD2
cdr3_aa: CASSLASGSGYLDTQYF
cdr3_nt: TGCGCCAGCAGCTTGGCCAGCGGGAGTGGTTACCTAGATACGCAGTATTTT

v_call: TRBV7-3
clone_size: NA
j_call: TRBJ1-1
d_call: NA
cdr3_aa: CASSLGGTILSEAFF
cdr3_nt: TGTGCCAGCAGCTTAGGTGGGACTATCTTATCCGAAGCTTTCTTT

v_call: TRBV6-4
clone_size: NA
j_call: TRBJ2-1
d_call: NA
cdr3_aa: CASSDFLSRDASEQFF
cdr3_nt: TGTGCCAGCAGTGACTTCCTGAGCCGGGATGCTAGTGAGCAGTTCTTC

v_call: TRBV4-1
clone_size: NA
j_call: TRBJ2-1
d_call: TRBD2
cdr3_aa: CASSQGGGSGRSYNEQFF
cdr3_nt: TGCGCCAGCAGCCAAGGCGGGGGAAGCGGGAGGTCGTACAATGAGCAGTTCTTC

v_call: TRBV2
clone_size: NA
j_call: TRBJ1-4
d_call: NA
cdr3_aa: CASSDGGANEKLFF
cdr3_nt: TGTGCCAGCAGTGACGGAGGGGCGAATGAAAAACTGTTTTTT

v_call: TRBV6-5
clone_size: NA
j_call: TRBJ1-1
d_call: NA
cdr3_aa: CASIDWLNTEAFF
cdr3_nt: TGTGCCAGCATCGACTGGCTAAACACTGAAGCTTTCTTT

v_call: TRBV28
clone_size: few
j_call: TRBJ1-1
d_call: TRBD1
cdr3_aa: CASRDSLNTEAFF
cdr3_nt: TGTGCCAGCCGGGACAGCCTAAACACTGAAGCTTTCTTT

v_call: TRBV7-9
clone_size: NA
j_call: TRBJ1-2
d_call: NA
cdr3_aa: CASSSALGGGMGYTF
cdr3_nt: TGTGCCAGCAGCTCCGCTTTGGGGGGAGGTATGGGCTACACCTTC

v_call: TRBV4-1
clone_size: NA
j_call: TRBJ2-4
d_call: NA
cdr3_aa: CASSQAPGLAKNIQYF
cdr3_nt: TGCGCCAGCAGCCAAGCACCGGGACTAGCCAAAAACATTCAGTACTTC

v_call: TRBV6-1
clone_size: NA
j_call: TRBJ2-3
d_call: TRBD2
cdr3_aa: CASSEAGAGGTDTQYF
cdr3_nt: TGTGCCAGCAGTGAGGCGGGAGCTGGGGGCACAGATACGCAGTATTTT

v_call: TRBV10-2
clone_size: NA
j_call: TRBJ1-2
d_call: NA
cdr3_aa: CASSENIGVGYTF
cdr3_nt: TGCGCCAGCAGTGAGAATATCGGGGTTGGCTACACCTTC

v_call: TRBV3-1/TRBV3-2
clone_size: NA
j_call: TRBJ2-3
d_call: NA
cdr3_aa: CASSHALTDTQYF
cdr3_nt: TGTGCCAGCAGCCACGCTCTAACAGATACGCAGTATTTT

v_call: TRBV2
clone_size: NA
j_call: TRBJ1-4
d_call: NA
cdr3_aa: CASRRTITNEKLFF
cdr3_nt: TGTGCCAGCAGAAGGACAATAACTAATGAAAAACTGTTTTTT

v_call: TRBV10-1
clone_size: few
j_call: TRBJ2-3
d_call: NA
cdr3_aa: CASSDLAGDTQYF
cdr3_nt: TGCGCCAGCAGTGATTTGGCAGGGGATACGCAGTATTTT

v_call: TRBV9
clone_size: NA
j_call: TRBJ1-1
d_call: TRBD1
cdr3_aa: CATTTRTGVSATEAFF
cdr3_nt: TGTGCCACCACCACGAGGACAGGGGTATCGGCCACTGAAGCTTTCTTT

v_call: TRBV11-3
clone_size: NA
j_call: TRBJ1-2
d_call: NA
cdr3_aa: CASSLTGIRGYTF
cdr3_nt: TGTGCCAGCAGCCTAACAGGGATTAGGGGCTACACCTTC

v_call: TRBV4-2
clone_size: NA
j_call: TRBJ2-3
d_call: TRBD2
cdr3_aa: CASSQDLERGGWDTQYF
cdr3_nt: TGTGCCAGCAGCCAAGATCTAGAGCGGGGGGGCTGGGATACGCAGTATTTT

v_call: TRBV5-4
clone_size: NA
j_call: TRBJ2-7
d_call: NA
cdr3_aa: CASSQGTLTYEQYF
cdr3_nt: TGTGCCAGCAGCCAAGGGACACTTACCTACGAGCAGTACTTC

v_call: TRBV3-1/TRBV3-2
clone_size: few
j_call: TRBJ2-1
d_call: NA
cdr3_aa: CASSLQGNDEQFF
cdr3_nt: TGTGCCAGCAGCCTGCAGGGTAACGATGAGCAGTTCTTC

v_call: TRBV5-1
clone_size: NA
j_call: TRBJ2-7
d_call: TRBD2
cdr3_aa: CASTSAGGLYEQYF
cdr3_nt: TGCGCCAGCACCTCAGCGGGAGGACTCTACGAGCAGTACTTC

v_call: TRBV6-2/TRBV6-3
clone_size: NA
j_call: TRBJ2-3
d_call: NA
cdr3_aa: CASSYLGRADTQYF
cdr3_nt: TGTGCCAGCAGTTACCTCGGCCGGGCAGATACGCAGTATTTT

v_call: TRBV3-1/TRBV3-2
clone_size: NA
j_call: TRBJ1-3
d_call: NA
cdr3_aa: CASSQVPGYENTIYF
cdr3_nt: TGTGCCAGCAGCCAAGTCCCAGGGTACGAGAACACCATATATTTT

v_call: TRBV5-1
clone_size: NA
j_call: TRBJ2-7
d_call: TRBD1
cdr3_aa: CASSSYRGAYEQYF
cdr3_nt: TGCGCCAGCAGCTCTTACAGGGGGGCCTACGAGCAGTACTTC

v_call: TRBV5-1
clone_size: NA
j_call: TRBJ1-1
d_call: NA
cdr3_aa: CASSLTGLNTEAFF
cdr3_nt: TGCGCCAGCAGCTTAACAGGGTTGAACACTGAAGCTTTCTTT

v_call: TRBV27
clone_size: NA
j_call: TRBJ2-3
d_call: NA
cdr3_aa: CASSFLPTDTQYF
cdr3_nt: TGTGCCAGCAGTTTCCTTCCCACAGATACGCAGTATTTT

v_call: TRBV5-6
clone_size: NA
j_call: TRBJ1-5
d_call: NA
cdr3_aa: CASSLAQGYSNQPQHF
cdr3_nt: TGTGCCAGCAGCTTGGCGCAGGGCTATAGCAATCAGCCCCAGCATTTT

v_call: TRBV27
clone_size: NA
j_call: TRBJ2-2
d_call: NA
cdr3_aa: CASFRGNTGELFF
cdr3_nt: TGTGCCAGCTTCAGGGGAAACACCGGGGAGCTGTTTTTT

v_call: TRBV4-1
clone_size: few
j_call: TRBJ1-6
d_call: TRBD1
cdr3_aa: CASRQGVSSPLHF
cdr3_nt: TGCGCCAGCCGACAGGGGGTAAGTTCACCCCTCCACTTT

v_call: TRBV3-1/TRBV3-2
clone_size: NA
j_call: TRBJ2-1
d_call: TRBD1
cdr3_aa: CASSQLGQGASYNEQFF
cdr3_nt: TGTGCCAGCAGCCAACTGGGACAGGGGGCCTCCTACAATGAGCAGTTCTTC

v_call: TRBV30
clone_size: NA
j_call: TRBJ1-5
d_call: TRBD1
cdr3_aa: CAWTKSQGAQPQHF
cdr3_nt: TGTGCCTGGACAAAGTCTCAGGGGGCTCAGCCCCAGCATTTT

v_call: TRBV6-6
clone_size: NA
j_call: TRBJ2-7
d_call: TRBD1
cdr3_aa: CASKNRGKEYF
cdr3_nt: TGTGCCAGCAAAAACAGGGGCAAGGAGTACTTC

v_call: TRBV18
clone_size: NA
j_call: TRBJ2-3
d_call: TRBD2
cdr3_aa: CASSPVRGGSDTQYF
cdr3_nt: TGTGCCAGCTCACCGGTGCGGGGGGGCTCAGATACGCAGTATTTT

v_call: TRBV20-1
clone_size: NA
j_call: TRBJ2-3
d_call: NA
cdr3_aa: CSAKGADTQYF
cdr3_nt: TGCAGTGCTAAGGGGGCAGATACGCAGTATTTT